These 9 T cell receptor beta chains were sequenced from one sample in a study of blood T cell repertoires in COVID-19. Profiled with immunoSEQ multiplex PCR; TCRdb holds only in-frame clones, not every one. The sample holds under 150,000 clones, around 90% seen once. Sequencing was done on a sample of peripheral blood. These receptors were taken from a human donor in a cohort sampled during active COVID-19.

This sequence joins TRBV24-1 and TRBJ2-3; maybe TRBD2 (6 bases). V dropped 2 bases and J dropped 3 bases, with 14 bases sitting between them. CDR1 and CDR2 from the germline V gene are KGHDR and SFDVKD. The CDR3 sequence is 16 residues long. The CDR3, as DNA: TGTGCCACCAGTGATTCTACTGGGAGGAGGACAGATACGCAGTATTTT. Its translation is CATSDSTGRRTDTQYF.

This chain joins TRBV27 and TRBJ2-3; possibly TRBD2 for D (5 bases). The V end lost 6 bases, the J end lost 8 bases, and 12 bases lay between the germline ends. Germline CDR1 and CDR2: MNHEY and SMNVEV (reference sequence). CDR3 length equals 12 residues. CDR3 bases: TGTGCCAGCAGGTATTTAGGAGGTACGCAGTATTTT. It codes for CASRYLGGTQYF.

The V and J genes are TRBV2 and TRBJ1-6, with D maybe TRBD1 (5 bases). CDR3 size: 17 residues. V lost 6 bases and J lost 0, with 15 bases in between. The germline CDR1 and CDR2 sequences are SNHLY and FYNNEI. The CDR3 coding sequence is TGTGCCAGCAGCTCGGGACTCCCGAGCTCCTATAATTCACCCCTCCACTTT. Translating it yields CASSSGLPSSYNSPLHF.

The gene calls are TRBV6-5 and TRBJ1-2, with 7 positions matching TRBD1. The CDR3 runs to 13 residues. CDR1 MNHEY and CDR2 SVGAGI come from the germline V gene. V was clipped by 6 bases and J by 1 base; unmatched bases: 2. This CDR3 reads CASRAGGNYGYTF. CDR3 DNA: TGTGCCAGCAGGGCAGGGGGTAACTATGGCTACACCTTC.

The chain recombines TRBV5-4 with TRBJ2-5; 7 nucleotides align to TRBD2. J gave up 5 bases and V 4 bases, and 11 bases lay outside the gene matches. Germline V gene data show CDR1 as SGHNT and CDR2 as YYREEE (reference sequence). The CDR3 covers 15 residues. The CDR3 sequence: CASSTGTTNRETQYF. In DNA, the CDR3 is TGTGCCAGCAGCACCGGGACTACCAATAGGGAGACCCAGTACTTC.

CDR3 in amino acids: CASSRSRDLGAFF. CDR3 DNA: TGTGCCAGCAGTAGAAGCCGGGACTTGGGAGCTTTCTTT. The chain recombines TRBV2 with TRBJ1-1, with a possible D match to TRBD1 (5 bases). This CDR3 has 13 amino acids. Germline CDR1 reads SNHLY; CDR2 reads FYNNEI. Deletions cut 5 bases from V and 10 bases from J, with 17 bases between.

This sequence joins TRBV5-6 and TRBJ1-1; D may be TRBD1 (6 bases). This CDR3 contains 11 residues. Germline values: CDR1 SGHDT, CDR2 YYEEEE. V shed 2 bases and J shed 13 bases, with 12 bases lying between them. CDR3 amino acids: CASSFGNRVFF. CDR3 DNA: TGTGCCAGCAGCTTTGGTAACAGGGTTTTCTTT.

V and J are TRBV20-1 and TRBJ1-6; no reliable D call. The ends were cut back, 3 bases at V and 8 bases at J, with 8 bases in the middle. Looked up from germline, CDR1 is DFQATT and CDR2 is SNEGSKA (reference sequence). The CDR3 has 12 amino acids. In nucleotides, the CDR3 is TGCAGTGCTAGTATCCCCGATTCACCCCTCCACTTT. This encodes CSASIPDSPLHF.

DNA of the CDR3: TGTGCCAGCAGTTTCCCCCCTGGTAGAGAGAGAGACATTCAGTACTTC. It translates to CASSFPPGRERDIQYF. The rearrangement links TRBV7-9 to TRBJ2-4; D ambiguous. In germline, CDR1 is SEHNR, CDR2 FQNEAQ (reference sequence). V was shortened by 6 bases and J by 8 bases, with 23 bases between the two germline ends. There are 16 residues in the CDR3.